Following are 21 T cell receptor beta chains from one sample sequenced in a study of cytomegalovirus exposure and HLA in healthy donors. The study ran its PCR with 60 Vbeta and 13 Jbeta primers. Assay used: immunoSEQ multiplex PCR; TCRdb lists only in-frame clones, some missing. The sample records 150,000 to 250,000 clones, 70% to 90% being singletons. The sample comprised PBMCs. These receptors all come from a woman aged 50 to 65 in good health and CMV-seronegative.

For the CDR3, the DNA is TGTGCCAGCAGTACGGACAGGGGGCTTGACACTGAAGCTTTCTTT. Translation: CASSTDRGLDTEAFF. The V call is TRBV6-5, the J call TRBJ1-1, with 11 bases that match TRBD1. V shed 5 bases, J shed 3 bases, and the junction held 5 bases outside the gene matches. The germline V gene has CDR1 MNHEY and CDR2 SVGAGI. The CDR3 has 15 amino acids.

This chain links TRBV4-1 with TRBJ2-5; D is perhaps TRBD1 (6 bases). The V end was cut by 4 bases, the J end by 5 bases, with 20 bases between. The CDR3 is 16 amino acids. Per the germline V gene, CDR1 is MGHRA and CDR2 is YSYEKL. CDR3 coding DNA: TGCGCCAGCAGCCCCCAGGGAGCAGGGGTGAGTGAGACCCAGTACTTC. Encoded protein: CASSPQGAGVSETQYF.

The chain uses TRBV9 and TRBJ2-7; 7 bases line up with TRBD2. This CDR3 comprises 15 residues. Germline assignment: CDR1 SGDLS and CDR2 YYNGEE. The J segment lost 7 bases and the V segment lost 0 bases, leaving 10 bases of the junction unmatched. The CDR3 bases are TGTGCCAGCAGCGTAGATCTGGGGGGGTCGGGGGAGCAGTACTTC. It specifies CASSVDLGGSGEQYF.

CDR3: CASSLWRDSEAFF. The CDR3 DNA reads as TGTGCCAGCAGCTTATGGAGGGACTCTGAAGCTTTCTTT. The V and J genes are TRBV11-1 and TRBJ1-1, with D maybe TRBD1 (5 bases). V was clipped by 2 bases and J by 6 bases, with 10 bases between them. This CDR3 region has 13 residues. Per germline, CDR1 SGHAT and CDR2 FQDESV (reference sequence).

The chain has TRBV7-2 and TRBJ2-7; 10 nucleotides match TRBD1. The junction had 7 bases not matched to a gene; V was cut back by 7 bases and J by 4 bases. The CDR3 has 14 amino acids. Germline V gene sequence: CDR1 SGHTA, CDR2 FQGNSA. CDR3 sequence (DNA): TGTGCCAGCACCCAGGACAGGGGGGTATACGAGCAGTACTTC. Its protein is CASTQDRGVYEQYF.

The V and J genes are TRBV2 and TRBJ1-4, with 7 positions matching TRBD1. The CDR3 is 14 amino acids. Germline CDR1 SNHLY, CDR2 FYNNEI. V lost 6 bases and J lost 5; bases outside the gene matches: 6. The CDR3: CASSDGQANEKLFF. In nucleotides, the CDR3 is TGTGCCAGCAGCGACGGACAGGCAAATGAAAAACTGTTTTTT.

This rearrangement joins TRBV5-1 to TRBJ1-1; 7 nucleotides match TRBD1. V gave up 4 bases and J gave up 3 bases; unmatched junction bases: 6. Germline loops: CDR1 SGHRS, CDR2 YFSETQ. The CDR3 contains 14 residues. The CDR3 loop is CASSADRRDTEAFF. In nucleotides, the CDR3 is TGCGCCAGCAGCGCGGACAGGCGGGACACTGAAGCTTTCTTT.

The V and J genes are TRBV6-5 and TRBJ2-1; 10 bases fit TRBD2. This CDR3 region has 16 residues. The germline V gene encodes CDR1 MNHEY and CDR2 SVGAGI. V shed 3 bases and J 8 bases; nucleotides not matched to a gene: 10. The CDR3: CASSYGTSAVMDEQFF. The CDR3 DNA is TGTGCCAGCAGTTATGGGACTAGCGCGGTTATGGATGAGCAGTTCTTC.

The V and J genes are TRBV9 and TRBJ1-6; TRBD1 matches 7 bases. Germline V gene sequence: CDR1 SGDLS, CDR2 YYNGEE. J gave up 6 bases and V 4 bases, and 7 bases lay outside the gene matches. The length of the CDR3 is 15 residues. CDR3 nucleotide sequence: TGTGCCAGCAGCCTGGGGGACAGCGGTAATTCACCCCTCCACTTT. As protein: CASSLGDSGNSPLHF.

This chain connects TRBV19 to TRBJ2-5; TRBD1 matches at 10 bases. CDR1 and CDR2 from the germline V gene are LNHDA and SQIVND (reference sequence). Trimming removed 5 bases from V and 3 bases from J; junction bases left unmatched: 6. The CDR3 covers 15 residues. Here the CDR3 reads CASSARDRGKETQYF. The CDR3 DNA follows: TGTGCCAGTAGTGCCCGGGACAGGGGAAAAGAGACCCAGTACTTC.

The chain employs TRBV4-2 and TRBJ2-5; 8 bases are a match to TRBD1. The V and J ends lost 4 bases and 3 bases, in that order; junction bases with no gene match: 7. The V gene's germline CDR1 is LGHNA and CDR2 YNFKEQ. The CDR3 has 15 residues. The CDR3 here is CASSRKSTGEETQYF. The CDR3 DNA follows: TGTGCCAGCAGCCGGAAGTCGACAGGGGAAGAGACCCAGTACTTC.

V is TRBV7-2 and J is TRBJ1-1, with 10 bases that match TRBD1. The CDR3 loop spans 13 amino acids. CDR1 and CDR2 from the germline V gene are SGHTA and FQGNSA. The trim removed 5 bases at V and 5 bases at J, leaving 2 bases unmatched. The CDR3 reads CASSRTGGTEAFF. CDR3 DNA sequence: TGTGCCAGCAGCCGGACAGGGGGTACTGAAGCTTTCTTT.

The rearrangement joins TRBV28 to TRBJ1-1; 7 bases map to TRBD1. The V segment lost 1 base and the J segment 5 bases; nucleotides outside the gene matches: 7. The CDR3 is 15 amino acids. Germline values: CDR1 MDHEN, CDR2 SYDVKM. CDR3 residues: CASSLLKGARTEAFF. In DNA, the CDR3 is TGTGCCAGCAGTTTATTGAAGGGGGCAAGAACTGAAGCTTTCTTT. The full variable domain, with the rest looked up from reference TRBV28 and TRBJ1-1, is DVKVTQSSRYLVKRTGEKVFLECVQDMDHENMFWYRQDPGLGLRLIYFSYDVKMKEKGDIPEGYSVSREKKERFSLILESASTNQTSMYLCASSLLKGARTEAFFGQGTRLTVV.

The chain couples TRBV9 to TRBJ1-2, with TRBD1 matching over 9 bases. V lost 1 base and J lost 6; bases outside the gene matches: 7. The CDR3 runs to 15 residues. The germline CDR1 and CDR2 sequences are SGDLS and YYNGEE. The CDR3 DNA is TGTGCCAGCAGCGTATCCGTGACAGGGGGAAATGGCTACACCTTC. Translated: CASSVSVTGGNGYTF.

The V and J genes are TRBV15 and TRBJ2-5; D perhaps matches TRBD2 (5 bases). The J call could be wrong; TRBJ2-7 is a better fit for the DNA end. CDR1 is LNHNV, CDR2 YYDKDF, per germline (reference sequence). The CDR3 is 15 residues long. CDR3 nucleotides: TGTGCCACCAGCAGAGAGCAGGACTTGGGGTACGAGCAGTACTTC. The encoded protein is CATSREQDLGYEQYF.

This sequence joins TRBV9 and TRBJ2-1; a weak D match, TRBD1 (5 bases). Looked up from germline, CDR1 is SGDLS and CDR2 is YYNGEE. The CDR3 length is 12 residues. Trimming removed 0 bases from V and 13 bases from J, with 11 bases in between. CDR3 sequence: CASSVDTGLQFF. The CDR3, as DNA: TGTGCCAGCAGCGTAGATACAGGTCTTCAGTTCTTC.

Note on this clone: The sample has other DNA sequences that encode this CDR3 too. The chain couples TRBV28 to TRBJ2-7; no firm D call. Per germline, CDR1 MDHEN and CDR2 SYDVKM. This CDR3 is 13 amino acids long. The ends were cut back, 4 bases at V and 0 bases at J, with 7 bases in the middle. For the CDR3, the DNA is TGTGCCAGCAGTTCGATTAGCTCCTACGAGCAGTACTTC. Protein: CASSSISSYEQYF.

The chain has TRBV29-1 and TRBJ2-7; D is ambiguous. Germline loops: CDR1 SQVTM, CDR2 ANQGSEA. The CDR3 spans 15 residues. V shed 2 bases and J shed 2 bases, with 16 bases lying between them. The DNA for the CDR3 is TGCAGCGTTGAATTCATTGAGAAACCTCCCTACGAGCAGTACTTC. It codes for CSVEFIEKPPYEQYF.

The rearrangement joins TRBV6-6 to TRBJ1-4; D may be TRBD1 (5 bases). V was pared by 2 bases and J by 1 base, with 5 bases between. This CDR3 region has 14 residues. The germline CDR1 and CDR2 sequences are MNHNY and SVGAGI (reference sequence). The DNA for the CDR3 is TGTGCCAGCAGTTACAGGGGAACTAATGAAAAACTGTTTTTT. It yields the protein CASSYRGTNEKLFF.

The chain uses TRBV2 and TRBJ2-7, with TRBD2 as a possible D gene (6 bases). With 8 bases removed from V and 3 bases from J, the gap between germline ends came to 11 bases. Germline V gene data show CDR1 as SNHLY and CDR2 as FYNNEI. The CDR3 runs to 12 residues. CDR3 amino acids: CASRGGGYEQYF. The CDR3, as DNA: TGTGCCAGCCGTGGGGGAGGCTACGAGCAGTACTTC.

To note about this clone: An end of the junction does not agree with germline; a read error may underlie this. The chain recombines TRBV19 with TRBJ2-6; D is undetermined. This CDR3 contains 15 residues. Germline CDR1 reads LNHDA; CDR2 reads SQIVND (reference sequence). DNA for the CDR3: TGTGCCAGTAGAATAGGCGGCTCTGGGGCCAACGTCCTGACTTTC. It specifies CASRIGGSGANVLTF. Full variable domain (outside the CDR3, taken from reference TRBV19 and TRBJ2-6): DGGITQSPKYLFRKEGQNVTLSCEQNLNHDAMYWYRQDPGQGLRLIYYSQIVNDFQKGDIAEGYSVSREKKESFPLTVTSAQKNPTAFYLCASRIGGSGANVLTFGAGSRLTVL.